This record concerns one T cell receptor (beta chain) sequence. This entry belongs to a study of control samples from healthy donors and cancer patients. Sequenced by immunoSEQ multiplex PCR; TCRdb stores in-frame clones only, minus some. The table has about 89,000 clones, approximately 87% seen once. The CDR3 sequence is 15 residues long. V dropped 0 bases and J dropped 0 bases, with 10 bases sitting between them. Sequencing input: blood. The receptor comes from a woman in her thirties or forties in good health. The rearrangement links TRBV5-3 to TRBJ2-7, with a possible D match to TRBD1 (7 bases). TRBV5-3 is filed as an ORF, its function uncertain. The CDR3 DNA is TGTGCCAGAAGCTTGGGACAGGGAGGCTCCTACGAGCAGTACTTC. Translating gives CARSLGQGGSYEQYF.